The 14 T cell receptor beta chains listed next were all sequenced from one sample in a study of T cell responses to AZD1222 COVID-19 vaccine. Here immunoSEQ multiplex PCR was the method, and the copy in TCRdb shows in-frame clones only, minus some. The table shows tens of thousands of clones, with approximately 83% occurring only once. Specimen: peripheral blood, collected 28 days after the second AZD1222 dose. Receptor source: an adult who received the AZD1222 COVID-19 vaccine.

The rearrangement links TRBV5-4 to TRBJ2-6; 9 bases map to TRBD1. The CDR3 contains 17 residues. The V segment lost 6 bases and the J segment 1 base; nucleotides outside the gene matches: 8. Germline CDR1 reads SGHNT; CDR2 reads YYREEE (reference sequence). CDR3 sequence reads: CASTHRGRLSGANVLTF. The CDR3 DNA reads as TGTGCCAGCACCCACAGGGGGCGATTATCTGGGGCCAACGTCCTGACTTTC.

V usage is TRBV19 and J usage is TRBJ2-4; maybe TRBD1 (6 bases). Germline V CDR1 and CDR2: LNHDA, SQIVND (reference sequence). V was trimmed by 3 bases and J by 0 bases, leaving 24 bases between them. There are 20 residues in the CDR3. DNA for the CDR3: TGTGCCAGTAGTATTGGAGCTTGGGGCAGGGGCAATTCAGCCAAAAACATTCAGTACTTC. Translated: CASSIGAWGRGNSAKNIQYF.

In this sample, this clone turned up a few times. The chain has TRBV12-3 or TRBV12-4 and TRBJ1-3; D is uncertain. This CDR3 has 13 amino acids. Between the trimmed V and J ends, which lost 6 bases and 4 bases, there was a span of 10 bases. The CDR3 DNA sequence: TGTGCCAGCAGCCAAAGCAGGGGAAACACCATATATTTT. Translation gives CASSQSRGNTIYF.

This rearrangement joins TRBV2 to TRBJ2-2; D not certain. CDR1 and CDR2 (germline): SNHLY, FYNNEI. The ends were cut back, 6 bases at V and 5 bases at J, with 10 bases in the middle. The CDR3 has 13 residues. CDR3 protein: CASSTTSTGELFF. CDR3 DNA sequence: TGTGCCAGCAGCACCACATCAACCGGGGAGCTGTTTTTT.

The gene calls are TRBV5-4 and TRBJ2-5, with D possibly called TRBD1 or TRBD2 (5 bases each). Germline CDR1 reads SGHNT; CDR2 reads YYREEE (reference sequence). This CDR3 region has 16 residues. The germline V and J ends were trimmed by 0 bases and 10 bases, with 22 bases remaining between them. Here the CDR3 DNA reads TGTGCCAGCAGCTTGGCCGGTAGGGACCGACAGAGGCACCAGTACTTC. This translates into CASSLAGRDRQRHQYF.

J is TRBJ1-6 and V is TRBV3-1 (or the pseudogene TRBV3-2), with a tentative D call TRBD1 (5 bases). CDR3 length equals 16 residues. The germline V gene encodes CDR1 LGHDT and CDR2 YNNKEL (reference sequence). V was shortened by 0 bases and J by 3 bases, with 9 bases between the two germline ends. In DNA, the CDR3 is TGTGCCAGCAGCCAAGATCCGGACATCTATAATTCACCCCTCCACTTT. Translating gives CASSQDPDIYNSPLHF.

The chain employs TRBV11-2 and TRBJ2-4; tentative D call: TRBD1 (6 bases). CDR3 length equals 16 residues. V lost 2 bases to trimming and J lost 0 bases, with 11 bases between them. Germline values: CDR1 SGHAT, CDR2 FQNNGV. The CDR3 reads CASSLRGSGAKNIQYF. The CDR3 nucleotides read TGTGCCAGCAGCTTAAGGGGGAGCGGAGCCAAAAACATTCAGTACTTC.

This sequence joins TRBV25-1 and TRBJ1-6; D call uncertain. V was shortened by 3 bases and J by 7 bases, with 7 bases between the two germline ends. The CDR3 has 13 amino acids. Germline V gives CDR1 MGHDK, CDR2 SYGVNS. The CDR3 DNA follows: TGTGCCAGCAGTGATTCCGGAAATTCACCCCTCCACTTT. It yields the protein CASSDSGNSPLHF. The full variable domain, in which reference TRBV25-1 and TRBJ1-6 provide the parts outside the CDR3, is EADIYQTPRYLVIGTGKKITLECSQTMGHDKMYWYQQDPGMELHLIHYSYGVNSTEKGDLSSESTVSRIRTEHFPLTLESARPSHTSQYLCASSDSGNSPLHFGNGTRLTVT.

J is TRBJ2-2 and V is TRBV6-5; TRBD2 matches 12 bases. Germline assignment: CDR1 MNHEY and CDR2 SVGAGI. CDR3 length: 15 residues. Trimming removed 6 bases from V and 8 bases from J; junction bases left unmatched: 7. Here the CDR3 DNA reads TGTGCCAGCAGGACTAGCGGGGGAAGGTCGGGGGAGCTGTTTTTT. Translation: CASRTSGGRSGELFF.

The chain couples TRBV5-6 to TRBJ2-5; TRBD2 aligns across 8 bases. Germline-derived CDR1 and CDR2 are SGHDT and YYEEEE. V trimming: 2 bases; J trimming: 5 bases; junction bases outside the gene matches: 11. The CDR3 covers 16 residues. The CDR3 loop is CASSLGPGGTFETQYF. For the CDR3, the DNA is TGTGCCAGCAGCTTAGGTCCGGGGGGGACTTTCGAGACCCAGTACTTC.

CDR3 protein: CASSYSVVSSRADYGYTF. The CDR3 DNA reads as TGTGCCAGCAGTTACTCGGTGGTGTCTTCGAGGGCAGATTATGGCTACACCTTC. The rearrangement joins TRBV6-2 or TRBV6-3 to TRBJ1-2; no reliable D call. The germline V gene has CDR1 MNHEY and CDR2 SVGEGT. The length of the CDR3 is 18 residues. V lost 0 bases, J lost 5 bases, and 22 bases lay in between.

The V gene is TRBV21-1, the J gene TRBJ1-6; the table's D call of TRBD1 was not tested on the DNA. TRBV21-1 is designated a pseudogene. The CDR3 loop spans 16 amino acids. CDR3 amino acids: CASSKRDREVDSPLHF. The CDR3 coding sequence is TGTGCCAGCAGCAAACGGGACAGGGAGGTTGATTCACCCCTCCACTTT.

In DNA, the CDR3 is TGCGCCAGCAGTGAGGGTCAGCCCCAGCATTTT. This sequence encodes CASSEGQPQHF. The chain couples TRBV10-2 to TRBJ1-5; D uncertain. V gave up 2 bases and J gave up 6 bases, with 2 bases separating them. The CDR3 loop spans 11 amino acids. Germline values: CDR1 WSHSY, CDR2 SAAADI.

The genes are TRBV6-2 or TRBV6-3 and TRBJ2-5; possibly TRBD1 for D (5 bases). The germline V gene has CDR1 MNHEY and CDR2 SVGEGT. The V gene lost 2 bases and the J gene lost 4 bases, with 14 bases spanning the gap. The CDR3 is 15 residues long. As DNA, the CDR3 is TGTGCCAGCAGTTACACCAGGGTTACCAGAGAGACCCAGTACTTC. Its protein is CASSYTRVTRETQYF.